This TCR beta chain comes out of a study of neoadjuvant anti-PD-1 for oral cavity cancer. About the research overall: Patients mostly received three to four biweekly nivolumab doses at 3 mg/kg before surgery.

Time point here: after neoadjuvant nivolumab, at surgical resection. These newly diagnosed stage II-IVA oral cavity squamous cell carcinoma patients had no prior systemic or radiation treatment. Looked up from germline, CDR1 is SGHTA and CDR2 is FQGNSA. V lost 4 bases and J 0 bases, leaving 10 bases between the germline ends. CDR3 length: 15 amino acids. Produced via immunoSEQ multiplex PCR; TCRdb's table is partial and in-frame only. The top ten hold 15% to 20% of the sample, which has under 25,000 clones, 25% to 30% seen once. This specimen consisted of tumor tissue, obtained after nivolumab (anti-PD-1) treatment. The origin of this receptor is a person aged 40-85 years with oral cavity squamous cell carcinoma. The gene calls are TRBV7-2 and TRBJ1-3; D gene uncertain. CDR3 coding DNA: TGTGCCAGCAGCTACGGACGGAACTCTGGAAACACCATATATTTT. Its protein is CASSYGRNSGNTIYF.